This entry lists 7 T cell receptor beta chains sequenced from one sample in a study of blood T cell repertoires in COVID-19. Sequencing was performed with immunoSEQ multiplex PCR; in TCRdb, only in-frame clones are kept and a portion is missing. The sample lists fewer than 350,000 clones, over 75% seen once, with over 2% in the top ten. The sample comprised PBMCs or T cells enriched from blood (not recorded which). The receptor set was obtained from a man aged 25 to 45 who had recovered from COVID-19.

With regard to this clone: Other DNA sequences in this sample translate to the same CDR3. Here the CDR3 reads CASSPRGQPQHF. CDR3 DNA: TGTGCCAGTAGCCCCAGGGGTCAGCCCCAGCATTTT. This sequence joins TRBV19 and TRBJ1-5, with D possibly matching TRBD1 (6 bases). Germline V CDR1 and CDR2: LNHDA, SQIVND (reference sequence). This CDR3 is built from 12 residues. Trimming cost V 6 bases and J 6 bases, with 9 bases left between them.

The rearrangement links TRBV5-4 to TRBJ2-3; TRBD2 matches at 12 bases. The junction had 16 bases not matched to a gene; V was cut back by 4 bases and J by 4 bases. Germline CDR1 and CDR2: SGHNT and YYREEE (reference sequence). The CDR3 is 19 residues long. CDR3: CASSPGGASGGAGADTQYF. The CDR3 DNA reads as TGTGCCAGCAGCCCCGGAGGTGCTAGCGGGGGGGCCGGGGCAGATACGCAGTATTTT. Looking up the rest from reference TRBV5-4 and TRBJ2-3 gives the full variable domain: ETGVTQSPTHLIKTRGQQVTLRCSSQSGHNTVSWYQQALGQGPQFIFQYYREEENGRGNFPPRFSGLQFPNYSSELNVNALELDDSALYLCASSPGGASGGAGADTQYFGPGTRLTVL.

This clone has only one observation. The CDR3 bases are TGTGCCAGCAGCACACAGGGGAACTATGGCTACACCTTC. Translation gives CASSTQGNYGYTF. This chain joins TRBV5-4 and TRBJ1-2, with 7 bases lining up with TRBD1. The CDR3 has 13 residues. The trim removed 4 bases at V and 2 bases at J, leaving 2 bases unmatched. CDR1 is SGHNT, CDR2 YYREEE, per germline (reference sequence).

The chain has TRBV6-5 and TRBJ2-7; TRBD2 matches 11 bases. CDR1 and CDR2 (germline): MNHEY, SVGAGI. There are 14 residues in the CDR3. The V and J ends lost 6 bases and 6 bases, in that order; junction bases with no gene match: 7. In nucleotides, the CDR3 is TGTGCCAGCAGCGGACTAGCGGGTTTTAGCGAGCAGTACTTC. Translating it yields CASSGLAGFSEQYF.

The chain has TRBV27 and TRBJ2-3; D unclear. Germline-derived CDR1 and CDR2 are MNHEY and SMNVEV (reference sequence). This CDR3 region has 16 residues. Trimming pared 7 bases from V and 1 base from J, leaving 18 bases between. The CDR3 spells CASTPRVAYGTDTQYF. CDR3 bases: TGTGCCAGCACCCCTCGGGTCGCCTATGGCACAGATACGCAGTATTTT.

The J gene is TRBJ2-7, the V gene TRBV2; TRBD2 aligns across 7 bases. The CDR3 is made up of 13 amino acids. Trimming removed 4 bases from V and 2 bases from J; junction bases left unmatched: 2. Per the germline V gene, CDR1 is SNHLY and CDR2 is FYNNEI. CDR3 protein: CASSVGTTYEQYF. The CDR3 nucleotides read TGTGCCAGCAGTGTCGGGACTACCTACGAGCAGTACTTC.

As to this clone: One end of the junction varies from germline; a read error may be responsible. The chain carries TRBV7-7 and TRBJ2-1, with a possible D match to TRBD2 (6 bases). Looked up from germline, CDR1 is SSHAT and CDR2 is FNYEAQ (reference sequence). The CDR3 consists of 15 residues. The CDR3 loop is CASSLGTVSGDEQFF. CDR3 in DNA: TGTGCTAGCAGCTTAGGGACGGTGTCGGGGGATGAGCAGTTCTTC.